These 30 T cell receptor beta chains originate from one sample sequenced in a study of blood T cells in healthy people across ages. PCR was performed a second time for roughly 6 to 12 cycles using a sample-barcoded 5' primer and a J-beta primer mix. TCRdb called the 5' RACE reads again in MiXCR, with one record for every CDR3 protein. The sample lists some 700,000 distinct CDR3 sequences; 22% were seen once. Material for sequencing was blood. The receptors originated from a man aged 65 to 79 in good health.

The J gene is TRBJ2-5, the V gene TRBV3-1; tentatively, D is TRBD1 (5 bases). This CDR3 contains 12 residues. CDR1 is LGHDT and CDR2 is YNNKEL in the germline V gene (reference sequence). V lost 3 bases, J lost 11 bases, and 13 bases lay in between. The CDR3 DNA is TGTGCCAGCAGCCAGTCAGGGTCACAGCAGTACTTC. This gives the protein CASSQSGSQQYF.

This clonotype was recorded a few times. This chain links TRBV29-1 with TRBJ2-5, with D hard to call. The CDR3 length is 13 residues. Looked up from germline, CDR1 is SQVTM and CDR2 is ANQGSEA. Trimming removed 5 bases at V and 2 bases at J, with 12 bases between. The CDR3 DNA follows: TGCAGCGTTCATCTGCGTCTACAAGAGACCCAGTACTTC. Protein: CSVHLRLQETQYF.

This clonotype was counted a few times. The gene calls are TRBV5-6 and TRBJ2-2; D gene ambiguous. This CDR3 has 15 residues. Deletions cut 2 bases from V and 6 bases from J, with 14 bases between. CDR1 is SGHDT, CDR2 YYEEEE, per germline. The CDR3 is CASSLGGRTPGELFF. The CDR3 nucleotides read TGTGCCAGCAGCTTAGGCGGACGAACTCCCGGGGAGCTGTTTTTT.

The chain links TRBV6-5 to TRBJ1-1; D gene ambiguous. This CDR3 has 14 residues. Germline CDR1 MNHEY, CDR2 SVGAGI. V was pared by 2 bases and J by 0 bases, with 7 bases between. The CDR3 loop reads CASSYGTMNTEAFF. The CDR3 region has the DNA TGTGCCAGCAGTTACGGCACAATGAACACTGAAGCTTTCTTT.

This clonotype was counted between two and nine times. The chain has TRBV10-1 and TRBJ2-3, with 9 bases that match TRBD1. V lost 4 bases to trimming and J lost 4 bases; unmatched junction nucleotides: 6. The CDR3 is 15 amino acids. Per the germline V gene, CDR1 is WNHNN and CDR2 is SYGVQD (reference sequence). Written as DNA, the CDR3 is TGCGCCAGCAGTGCCCCGGGACAGGGAGCAGATACGCAGTATTTT. It codes for CASSAPGQGADTQYF.

The rearrangement uses TRBV12-3 or TRBV12-4 and TRBJ1-5, with D perhaps TRBD1 (5 bases). V was clipped by 3 bases and J by 7 bases, with 10 bases between them. The CDR3 extends over 13 amino acids. CDR3 sequence: CASSLLGAQPQHF. The DNA for the CDR3 is TGTGCCAGCAGTTTGTTAGGGGCCCAGCCCCAGCATTTT.

The V and J genes are TRBV5-1 and TRBJ2-5; tentatively, D is TRBD1 (6 bases). The CDR3 is made up of 13 amino acids. Trimming took 4 bases from V and 8 from J, leaving 15 bases between them. The germline V gene encodes CDR1 SGHRS and CDR2 YFSETQ. For the CDR3, the DNA is TGCGCCAGCAGCACCACGACAGGCCCTACCCAGTACTTC. Its translation: CASSTTTGPTQYF.

The J gene is TRBJ2-3, the V gene TRBV6-1; 9 bases are shared with TRBD1. This CDR3 region has 15 residues. V lost 3 bases to trimming and J lost 3 bases; unmatched junction nucleotides: 4. Germline CDR1 is MNHNS and CDR2 is SASEGT. CDR3 residues: CASSDGTGFTDTQYF. CDR3 DNA sequence: TGTGCCAGCAGTGACGGGACAGGGTTTACAGATACGCAGTATTTT.

This clonotype was observed a few times. The chain joins TRBV29-1 to TRBJ1-2; tentative D call: TRBD1 (6 bases). Between the trimmed V and J ends, which lost 3 bases and 5 bases, there was a span of 16 bases. There are 14 residues in the CDR3. CDR1 is SQVTM and CDR2 is ANQGSEA in the germline V gene. The CDR3 DNA sequence: TGCAGCGTTGATGGGTTGGGAGGGGGGTATGGCTACACCTTC. Residues: CSVDGLGGGYGYTF.

This clonotype has ten or more counts. CDR3 sequence: CASSLASNSYEQYF. The CDR3 DNA reads as TGTGCCAGCAGCTTAGCGTCCAACTCCTACGAGCAGTACTTC. This chain uses TRBV7-9 with TRBJ2-7, with D hard to call. The CDR3 extends over 14 amino acids. Germline values: CDR1 SEHNR, CDR2 FQNEAQ (reference sequence). V lost 0 bases to trimming and J lost 0 bases, with 6 bases between them. The entire variable domain, with the rest obtained from reference TRBV7-9 and TRBJ2-7, is as follows: DTGVSQNPRHKITKRGQNVTFRCDPISEHNRLYWYRQTLGQGPEFLTYFQNEAQLEKSRLLSDRFSAERPKGSFSTLEIQRTEQGDSAMYLCASSLASNSYEQYFGPGTRLTVT.

The CDR3 loop is CASSPQLEQFF. The DNA for the CDR3 is TGTGCCAGCAGTCCCCAGTTAGAGCAGTTCTTC. J is TRBJ2-1 and V is TRBV6-6, with D unclear. Germline lookup yields CDR1 MNHNY and CDR2 SVGAGI (reference sequence). Between the trimmed V and J ends, which lost 5 bases and 10 bases, there was a span of 9 bases. The CDR3 consists of 11 residues.

V is TRBV5-1 and J is TRBJ1-1; 7 bases line up with TRBD1. Trimming cost V 4 bases and J 2 bases; bases outside gene matches: 8. CDR1 SGHRS and CDR2 YFSETQ come from the germline V gene. The CDR3 spans 15 residues. The CDR3 here is CASSPGQDLNTEAFF. Here the CDR3 DNA reads TGCGCCAGCAGCCCCGGACAGGATCTTAACACTGAAGCTTTCTTT.

V usage is TRBV5-1 and J usage is TRBJ1-1; no definite D call. Looked up from germline, CDR1 is SGHRS and CDR2 is YFSETQ. Trimming took off 0 bases at V and 4 bases at J, with 10 bases between the two ends. The CDR3 has 14 residues. For the CDR3, the DNA is TGCGCCAGCAGCTTGGACGCCAGGAGCACTGAAGCTTTCTTT. It is translated as CASSLDARSTEAFF.

V and J are TRBV7-6 and TRBJ1-1; 8 nucleotides agree with TRBD1. This CDR3 comprises 14 residues. From germline, CDR1 is SGHVS and CDR2 FNYEAQ. Unmatched junction bases numbered 6, after V lost 2 bases and J lost 7 bases. The CDR3 is CASSLQGARDEAFF. CDR3 DNA sequence: TGTGCCAGCAGCTTACAGGGGGCCCGTGATGAAGCTTTCTTT.

The gene calls are TRBV29-1 and TRBJ2-1; TRBD2 agrees at 8 bases. J gave up 5 bases and V 3 bases, and 6 bases lay outside the gene matches. The V gene's germline CDR1 is SQVTM and CDR2 ANQGSEA. The CDR3 is 14 amino acids. The chain's CDR3 is CSVDGGRFHNEQFF. Written as DNA, the CDR3 is TGCAGCGTTGACGGCGGGAGGTTCCACAATGAGCAGTTCTTC.

As concerns this clonotype: A read error may produce the germline difference seen at one junction end. V gene TRBV24-1 combines with J gene TRBJ2-2; 10 nucleotides agree with TRBD2. The CDR3 contains 18 residues. Germline assignment: CDR1 KGHDR and CDR2 SFDVKD. Written as DNA, the CDR3 is TGTGCCACCAGTGATCCCAAGCGGGAGGGCCAGGACACCGGGGGGCTGTTTTTT. As protein: CATSDPKREGQDTGGLFF.

The chain combines TRBV15 with TRBJ2-3; D may be TRBD2 (5 bases). Germline CDR1 is LNHNV and CDR2 is YYDKDF (reference sequence). The CDR3 loop spans 15 amino acids. The ends were cut back, 3 bases at V and 3 bases at J, with 13 bases in the middle. The CDR3 region has the DNA TGTGCCACCAGCAGCTCCAGGCGGGTTACAGATACGCAGTATTTT. Its protein product is CATSSSRRVTDTQYF.

This clonotype was seen a few times. The rearrangement joins TRBV3-1 to TRBJ2-1; TRBD2 is a possible D gene (5 bases). CDR1 is LGHDT and CDR2 is YNNKEL in the germline V gene (reference sequence). The CDR3 is made up of 16 amino acids. Trimming left V 3 bases short and J 9 bases short, with 21 bases between. The CDR3 DNA sequence: TGTGCCAGCAGCCAGTCCGGACGCCGGGGATTTAGTGAGCAGTTCTTC. Translated: CASSQSGRRGFSEQFF.

This clonotype was recorded a few times. The chain has TRBV25-1 and TRBJ2-7; no definite D call. Germline V CDR1 and CDR2: MGHDK, SYGVNS. V was cut by 6 bases and J by 2 bases, with 11 bases left in between. The CDR3 sequence is 13 residues long. DNA for the CDR3: TGTGCCAGCAGGTCGACACGCACCTACGAGCAGTACTTC. Protein product: CASRSTRTYEQYF.

The chain uses TRBV9 and TRBJ2-5, with 10 bases identical to TRBD1. V lost 4 bases to trimming and J lost 4 bases; unmatched junction nucleotides: 10. Germline loops: CDR1 SGDLS, CDR2 YYNGEE. The CDR3 spans 16 residues. CDR3 in DNA: TGTGCCAGCAGCCGAAGATCGGGACAGGGGTCAGAGACCCAGTACTTC. Translation: CASSRRSGQGSETQYF. Together with reference TRBV9 and TRBJ2-5, the CDR3 gives the full variable domain: DSGVTQTPKHLITATGQRVTLRCSPRSGDLSVYWYQQSLDQGLQFLIQYYNGEERAKGNILERFSAQQFPDLHSELNLSSLELGDSALYFCASSRRSGQGSETQYFGPGTRLLVL.

Remarks on this clonotype: At one end, the junction sequence differs from germline, possibly due to a read error. V and J are TRBV18 and TRBJ2-3; 14 positions match TRBD2. This CDR3 region has 17 residues. Germline loops: CDR1 KGHSH, CDR2 LQKENI. As DNA, the CDR3 is TGTGTCAGCTCACCTGAGAGACTAGCGGGAGGGCGAGATACGCAGTATTTT. It encodes CVSSPERLAGGRDTQYF. Combining the CDR3 with reference TRBV18 and TRBJ2-3 gives the whole variable domain NAGVMQNPRHLVRRRGQEARLRCSPMKGHSHVYWYRQLPEEGLKFMVYLQKENIIDESGMPKERFSAEFPKEGPSILRIQQVVRGDSAAYFCVSSPERLAGGRDTQYFGPGTRLTVL.

The CDR3 protein is CSVEVAGGGTDTQYF. The DNA of the CDR3 is TGCAGCGTTGAAGTTGCGGGGGGAGGAACAGATACGCAGTATTTT. This chain connects TRBV29-1 to TRBJ2-3; 8 bases align to TRBD2. The germline gives CDR1 SQVTM, CDR2 ANQGSEA. With 1 base clipped from V and 3 bases from J, the junction kept 6 bases outside the gene matches. The CDR3 sequence is 15 residues long.

The chain employs TRBV7-2 and TRBJ2-3; 7 bases line up with TRBD2. V lost 5 bases, J lost 0 bases, and 2 bases stayed unmatched. Per the germline V gene, CDR1 is SGHTA and CDR2 is FQGNSA. The CDR3 is 14 amino acids. CDR3 in DNA: TGTGCCAGCAGCCGGACTAGAAGCACAGATACGCAGTATTTT. It yields the protein CASSRTRSTDTQYF.

V is TRBV5-1 and J is TRBJ2-1; D remains unclear. This CDR3 has 13 amino acids. Trimming took off 0 bases at V and 8 bases at J, with 9 bases between the two ends. CDR1 and CDR2 from the germline V gene are SGHRS and YFSETQ. The CDR3 spells CASSLGGDYEQFF. The DNA of the CDR3 is TGCGCCAGCAGCTTGGGAGGCGATTATGAGCAGTTCTTC.

J is TRBJ2-5 and V is TRBV14, with D possibly matching TRBD2 (6 bases). Trimming took off 1 base at V and 11 bases at J, with 17 bases between the two ends. CDR3 length: 14 residues. Germline V gene data show CDR1 as SGHDN and CDR2 as FVKESK. The CDR3 DNA is TGTGCCAGCAGCCAAGGTCTCCTGACGGGAGAGCAGTACTTC. Protein: CASSQGLLTGEQYF.

This sequence joins TRBV12-3 or TRBV12-4 and TRBJ2-3; D call uncertain. This CDR3 spans 15 amino acids. V lost 6 bases and J 1 base, leaving 14 bases between the germline ends. The CDR3 bases are TGTGCCAGCAGCCCCAACTTGATCGGCACAGATACGCAGTATTTT. Its translation is CASSPNLIGTDTQYF.

The V gene is TRBV20-1, the J gene TRBJ2-7; D possibly corresponds to TRBD2 (6 bases). CDR3 length: 12 amino acids. In germline, CDR1 is DFQATT, CDR2 SNEGSKA (reference sequence). Written as DNA, the CDR3 is TGCAGTGCCAGAGGGACTTCCTACGAGCAGTACGTC. Amino acid sequence: CSARGTSYEQYV.

The chain couples TRBV11-2 to TRBJ1-4; the match to TRBD1 covers 10 bases. There are 15 residues in the CDR3. CDR1 and CDR2 from the germline V gene are SGHAT and FQNNGV. Trimming cost V 1 base and J 7 bases; bases outside gene matches: 3. The DNA for the CDR3 is TGTGCCAGCAGCTTAGTGACAGGGGGCGGTGAAAAACTGTTTTTT. Translated, it gives CASSLVTGGGEKLFF.

CDR3 protein: CASSLPRRSSYNEQFF. CDR3 DNA: TGTGCCAGCAGCCTCCCTCGACGGTCTTCCTACAATGAGCAGTTCTTC. The chain recombines TRBV11-2 with TRBJ2-1; D is unresolved. V lost 5 bases and J 1 base, leaving 15 bases between the germline ends. The CDR3 has 16 residues. Looked up from germline, CDR1 is SGHAT and CDR2 is FQNNGV.

Turning to this clonotype: The CDR3 ends on some other residue instead of the conserved phenylalanine or tryptophan, so this is likely a read error. This chain uses TRBV10-3 with TRBJ2-5, with D perhaps assigned TRBD1 or TRBD2 (6 bases each). The CDR3 length is 12 residues. The germline V gene encodes CDR1 ENHRY and CDR2 SYGVKD. V was trimmed by 2 bases and J by 11 bases, leaving 12 bases between them. The CDR3 spells CAISEAGHKQYV. The CDR3 coding sequence is TGTGCCATCAGTGAGGCGGGACATAAGCAGTACGTC.